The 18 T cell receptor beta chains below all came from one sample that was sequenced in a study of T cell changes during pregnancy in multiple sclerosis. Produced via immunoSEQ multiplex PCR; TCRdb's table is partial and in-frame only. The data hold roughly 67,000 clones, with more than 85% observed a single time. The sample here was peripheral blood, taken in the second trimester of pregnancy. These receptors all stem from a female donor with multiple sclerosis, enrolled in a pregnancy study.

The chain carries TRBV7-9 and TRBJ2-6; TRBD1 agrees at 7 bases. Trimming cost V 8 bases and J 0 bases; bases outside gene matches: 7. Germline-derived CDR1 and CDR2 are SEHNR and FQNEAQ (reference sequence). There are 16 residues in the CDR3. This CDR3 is CASGQALLSGANVLTF. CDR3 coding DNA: TGTGCCAGCGGACAGGCCCTCCTCTCTGGGGCCAACGTCCTGACTTTC. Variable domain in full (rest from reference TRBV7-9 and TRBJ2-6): DTGVSQNPRHKITKRGQNVTFRCDPISEHNRLYWYRQTLGQGPEFLTYFQNEAQLEKSRLLSDRFSAERPKGSFSTLEIQRTEQGDSAMYLCASGQALLSGANVLTFGAGSRLTVL.

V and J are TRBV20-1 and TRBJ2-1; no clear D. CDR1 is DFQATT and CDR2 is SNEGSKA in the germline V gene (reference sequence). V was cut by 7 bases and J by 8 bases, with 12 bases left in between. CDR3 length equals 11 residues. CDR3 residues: CSVRSLDEQFF. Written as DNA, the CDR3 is TGCAGTGTCAGATCGCTGGATGAGCAGTTCTTC.

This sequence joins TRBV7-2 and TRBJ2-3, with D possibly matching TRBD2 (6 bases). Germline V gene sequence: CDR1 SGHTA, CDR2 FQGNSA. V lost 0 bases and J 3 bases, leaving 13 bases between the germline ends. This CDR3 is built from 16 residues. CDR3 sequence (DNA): TGTGCCAGCAGCTTAGCGGGGGGAGTGGGGACAGATACGCAGTATTTT. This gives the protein CASSLAGGVGTDTQYF.

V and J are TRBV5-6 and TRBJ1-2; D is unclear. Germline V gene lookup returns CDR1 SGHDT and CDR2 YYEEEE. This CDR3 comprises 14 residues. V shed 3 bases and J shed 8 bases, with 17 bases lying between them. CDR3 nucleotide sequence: TGTGCCAGCAGCTCCGCGTTCGGTCGCAGGGGCTACACCTTC. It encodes CASSSAFGRRGYTF.

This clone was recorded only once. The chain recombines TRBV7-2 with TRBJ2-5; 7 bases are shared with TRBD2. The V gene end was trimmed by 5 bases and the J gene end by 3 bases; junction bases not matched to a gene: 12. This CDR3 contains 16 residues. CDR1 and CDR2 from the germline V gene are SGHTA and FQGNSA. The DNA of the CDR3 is TGTGCCAGCAGCGCGATCCCTCTAGCGGTGGAAGAGACCCAGTACTTC. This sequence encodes CASSAIPLAVEETQYF.

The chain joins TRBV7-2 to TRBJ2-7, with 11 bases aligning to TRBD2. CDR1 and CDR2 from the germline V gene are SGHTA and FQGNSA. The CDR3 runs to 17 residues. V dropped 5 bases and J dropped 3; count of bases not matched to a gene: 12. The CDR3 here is CASSRRVSGGANYEQYF. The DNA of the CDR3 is TGTGCCAGCAGCCGCCGTGTTAGCGGGGGGGCCAACTACGAGCAGTACTTC.

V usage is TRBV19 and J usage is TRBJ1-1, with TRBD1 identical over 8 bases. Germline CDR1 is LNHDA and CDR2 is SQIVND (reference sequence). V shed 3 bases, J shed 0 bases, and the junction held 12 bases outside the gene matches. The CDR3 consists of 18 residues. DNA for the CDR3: TGTGCCAGTAGTATTGAGGGCAGGGGGCTGGGCATGAACACTGAAGCTTTCTTT. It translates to CASSIEGRGLGMNTEAFF.

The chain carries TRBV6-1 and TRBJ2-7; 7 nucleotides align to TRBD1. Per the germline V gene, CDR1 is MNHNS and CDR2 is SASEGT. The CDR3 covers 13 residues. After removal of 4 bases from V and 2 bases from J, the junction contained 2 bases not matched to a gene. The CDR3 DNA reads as TGTGCCAGCAGTGTGACAGGGACCTACGAGCAGTACTTC. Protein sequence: CASSVTGTYEQYF.

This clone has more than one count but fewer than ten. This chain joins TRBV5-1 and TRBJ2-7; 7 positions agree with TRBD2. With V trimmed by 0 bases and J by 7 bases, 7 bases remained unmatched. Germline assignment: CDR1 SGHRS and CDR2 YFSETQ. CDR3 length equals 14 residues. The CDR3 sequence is CASSLEGRVSEQYF. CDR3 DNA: TGCGCCAGCAGCTTGGAAGGGAGGGTGAGTGAGCAGTACTTC. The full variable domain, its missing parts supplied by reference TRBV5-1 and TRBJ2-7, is KAGVTQTPRYLIKTRGQQVTLSCSPISGHRSVSWYQQTPGQGLQFLFEYFSETQRNKGNFPGRFSGRQFSNSRSEMNVSTLELGDSALYLCASSLEGRVSEQYFGPGTRLTVT.

CDR3 nucleotide sequence: TGTGCCAGCAGCGTAGAGGCAGGGTATACCCAGTACTTC. It codes for CASSVEAGYTQYF. The chain carries TRBV9 and TRBJ2-5; D might be TRBD1 (5 bases). The germline V gene encodes CDR1 SGDLS and CDR2 YYNGEE. The CDR3 consists of 13 residues. The V gene lost 0 bases and the J gene lost 8 bases, with 11 bases spanning the gap.

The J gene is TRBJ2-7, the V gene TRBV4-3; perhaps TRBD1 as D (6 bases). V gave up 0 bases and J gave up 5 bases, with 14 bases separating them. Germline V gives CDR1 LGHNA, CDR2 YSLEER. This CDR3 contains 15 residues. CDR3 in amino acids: CASSQEGGPDDEQYF. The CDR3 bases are TGCGCCAGCAGCCAAGAAGGGGGTCCCGATGACGAGCAGTACTTC.

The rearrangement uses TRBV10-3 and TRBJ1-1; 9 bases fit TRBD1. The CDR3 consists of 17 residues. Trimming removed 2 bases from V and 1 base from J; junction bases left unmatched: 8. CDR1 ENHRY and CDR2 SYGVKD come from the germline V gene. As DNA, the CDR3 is TGTGCCATCAGTGAGCCTACAGGGGGCTTGGAGAACACTGAAGCTTTCTTT. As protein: CAISEPTGGLENTEAFF.

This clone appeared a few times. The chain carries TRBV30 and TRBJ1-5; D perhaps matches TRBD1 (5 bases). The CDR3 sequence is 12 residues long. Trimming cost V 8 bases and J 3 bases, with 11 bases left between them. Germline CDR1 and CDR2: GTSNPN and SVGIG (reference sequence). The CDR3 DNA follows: TGTGCCGCAGACAGAAACAATCAGCCCCAGCATTTT. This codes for CAADRNNQPQHF.

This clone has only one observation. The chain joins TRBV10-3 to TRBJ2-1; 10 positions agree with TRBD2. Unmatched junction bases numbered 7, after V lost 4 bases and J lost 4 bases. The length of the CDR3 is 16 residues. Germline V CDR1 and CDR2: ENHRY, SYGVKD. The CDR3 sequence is CAISGTSGTLYNEQFF. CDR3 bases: TGTGCCATCAGTGGGACTAGCGGAACCTTATACAATGAGCAGTTCTTC.

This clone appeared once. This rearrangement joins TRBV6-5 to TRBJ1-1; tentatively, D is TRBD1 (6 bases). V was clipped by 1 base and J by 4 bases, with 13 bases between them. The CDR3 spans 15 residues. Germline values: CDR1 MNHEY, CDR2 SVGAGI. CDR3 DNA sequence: TGTGCCAGCAGTTACTTTGGGGGGGCGCGCACTGAAGCTTTCTTT. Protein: CASSYFGGARTEAFF.

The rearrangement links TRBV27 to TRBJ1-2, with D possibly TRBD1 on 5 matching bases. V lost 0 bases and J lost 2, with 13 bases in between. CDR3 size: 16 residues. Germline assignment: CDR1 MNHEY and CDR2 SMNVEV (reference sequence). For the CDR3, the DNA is TGTGCCAGCAGTTTATCAGTGGGGGGAATCAACTATGGCTACACCTTC. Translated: CASSLSVGGINYGYTF.

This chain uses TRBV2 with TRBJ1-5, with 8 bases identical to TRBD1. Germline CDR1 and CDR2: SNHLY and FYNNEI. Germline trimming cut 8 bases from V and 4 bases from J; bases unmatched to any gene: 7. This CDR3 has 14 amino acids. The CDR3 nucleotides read TGTGCCAGCTCAGGACAGGGTCGGAATCAGCCCCAGCATTTT. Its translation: CASSGQGRNQPQHF.

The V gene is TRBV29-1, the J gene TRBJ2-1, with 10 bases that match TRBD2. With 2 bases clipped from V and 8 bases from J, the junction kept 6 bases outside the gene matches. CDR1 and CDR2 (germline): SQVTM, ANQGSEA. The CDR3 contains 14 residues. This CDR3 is CSVERASGSDEQFF. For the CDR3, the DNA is TGCAGCGTTGAAAGGGCTAGCGGGAGTGATGAGCAGTTCTTC.